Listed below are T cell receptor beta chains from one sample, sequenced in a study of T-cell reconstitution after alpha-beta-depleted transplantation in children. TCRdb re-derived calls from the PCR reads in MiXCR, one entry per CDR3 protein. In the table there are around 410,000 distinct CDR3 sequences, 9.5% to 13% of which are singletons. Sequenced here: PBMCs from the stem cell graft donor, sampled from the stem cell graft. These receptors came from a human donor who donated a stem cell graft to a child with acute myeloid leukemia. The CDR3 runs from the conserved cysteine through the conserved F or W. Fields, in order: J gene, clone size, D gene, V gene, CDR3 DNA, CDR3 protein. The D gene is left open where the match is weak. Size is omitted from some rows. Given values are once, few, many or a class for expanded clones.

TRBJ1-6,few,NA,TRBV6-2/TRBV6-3,TGTGCCAGCAGCCCTAACCAGGGTGGCGCCTATAATTCACCCCTCCACTTT,CASSPNQGGAYNSPLHF
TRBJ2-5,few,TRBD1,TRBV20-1,TGCAGTGCTAGGCACAGGGGTCGAGGAGAGACCCAGTACTTC,CSARHRGRGETQYF
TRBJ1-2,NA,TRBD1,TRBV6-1,TGTGCCAGCAGGGCGGACAGGGGGATGGTGGGAGGCTACACCTTC,CASRADRGMVGGYTF
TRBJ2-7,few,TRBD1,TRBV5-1,TGCGCCAGCAGCCCACAACCGACAGGGGACTACGAGCAGTACTTC,CASSPQPTGDYEQYF
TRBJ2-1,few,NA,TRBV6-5,TGTGCCAGCAGTTACTCGCCAGTGGATGAGCAGTTCTTC,CASSYSPVDEQFF
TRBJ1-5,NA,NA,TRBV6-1,TGTGCCAGCAGTACCCAGGGAAATCAGCCCCAGCATTTT,CASSTQGNQPQHF
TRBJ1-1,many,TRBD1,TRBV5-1,TGCGCCAGCAGCCTATACCCGGGACAGGAGAACACTGAAGCTTTCTTT,CASSLYPGQENTEAFF
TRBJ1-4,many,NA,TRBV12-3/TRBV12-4,TGTGCCAGCAGTTTAGGGCCTACAAGGAAGTTTTTT,CASSLGPTRKFF
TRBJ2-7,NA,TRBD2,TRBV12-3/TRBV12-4,TGTGCCAGCAGTCTGGGACTATCTCTCTACGAGCAGTACTTC,CASSLGLSLYEQYF
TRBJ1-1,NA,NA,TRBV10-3,TGTGCCATCAGTGAAGGCACAGGGCATAGTGAAGCTTTCTTT,CAISEGTGHSEAFF
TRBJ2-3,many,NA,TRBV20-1,TGCAGTGCCACGGGACTCCCTAAAGTGGTTTTTTCCACAGATACGCAGTATTTT,CSATGLPKVVFSTDTQYF
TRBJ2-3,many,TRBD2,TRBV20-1,TGCAGTGCTAGTCCGCTACTACTAGCGGGAGGGCCGGATACGCAGTATTTT,CSASPLLLAGGPDTQYF
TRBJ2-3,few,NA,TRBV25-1,TGTGCCAGCAGTGAATACGGTCGCACAGATACGCAGTATTTT,CASSEYGRTDTQYF
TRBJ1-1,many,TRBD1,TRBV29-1,TGCAGCGTTCACAGGGGGATGAACACTGAAGCTTTCTTT,CSVHRGMNTEAFF
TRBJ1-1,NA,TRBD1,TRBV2,TGTGCCAGCAGCCCCAGGGGGAGAATGAACACTGAAGCTTTCTTT,CASSPRGRMNTEAFF
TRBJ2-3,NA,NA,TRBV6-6,TGTGCCAGCTGGGGCCAGGAGGAAGATACGCAGTATTTT,CASWGQEEDTQYF
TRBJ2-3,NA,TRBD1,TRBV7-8,TGTGCCAGCGGACAGGGGGCCCTCACAGATACGCAGTATTTT,CASGQGALTDTQYF
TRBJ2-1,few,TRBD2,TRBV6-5,TGTGCCAGCAGCCGCGGGAGGGCCGGGGGTGCTTCTGAGCAGTTCTTC,CASSRGRAGGASEQFF
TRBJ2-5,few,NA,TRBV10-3,TGTGCCATCAGTTCAGCGGAGAAAGAGACCCAGTACTTC,CAISSAEKETQYF
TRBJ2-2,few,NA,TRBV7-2,TGTGCCAGCAGCTTAGCGAATACTAACACCGGGGAGCTGTTTTTT,CASSLANTNTGELFF
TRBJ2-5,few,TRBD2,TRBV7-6,TGTGCCAGCAGCTCGGGACTAGCGGCGGGGGAGACCCAGTACTTC,CASSSGLAAGETQYF
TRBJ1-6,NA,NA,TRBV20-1,TGCAGTGCTAGAGATGTCAATTCACCCCTCCACTTT,CSARDVNSPLHF
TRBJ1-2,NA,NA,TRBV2,TGTGCCAGCAGTGACCGCACTAACTATGGCTACACCTTC,CASSDRTNYGYTF
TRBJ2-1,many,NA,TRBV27,TGTGCCAGCAGTTTCTCAGGAGGCAATGAGCAGTTCTTC,CASSFSGGNEQFF
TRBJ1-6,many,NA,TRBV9,TGTGCCAGCAGCGTAGCGGAGGGTAGAGAACCCCTCCACTTT,CASSVAEGREPLHF
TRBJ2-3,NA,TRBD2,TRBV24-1,TGTGCCACCAGTGAATCTCTAGCGGGCACAGATACGCAGTATTTT,CATSESLAGTDTQYF
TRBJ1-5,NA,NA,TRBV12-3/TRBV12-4,TGTGCCAGCAGTGCGAGTTGGGGCAATCAGCCCCAGCATTTT,CASSASWGNQPQHF
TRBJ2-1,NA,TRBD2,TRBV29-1,TGCAGCGTTAGGGACCGACTAGCGGGGAATGAGCAGTTCTTC,CSVRDRLAGNEQFF
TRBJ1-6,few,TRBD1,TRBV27,TGTGCCAGCAGTTTATGGTCTTCAGGACAGGGGATTTCACCCCTCCACTTT,CASSLWSSGQGISPLHF
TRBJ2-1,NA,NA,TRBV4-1,TGCGCCAGCAGCCAAGATGGGCCCCGGGACCTGGGGTACAATGAGCAGTTCTTC,CASSQDGPRDLGYNEQFF
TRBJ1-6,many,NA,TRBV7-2,TGTGCCAGCAGACTGGCAGGGGCTAATTCACCCCTCCACTTT,CASRLAGANSPLHF